The 10 T cell receptor beta chains below all came from one sample that was sequenced in a study of T cells in Graves' hyperthyroidism and ophthalmopathy. Amplification of TCR beta CDR3 regions was performed using RNA transcripts as template. In the first-round RT-PCR of the TCR CDR3, the HTBI primer set was used. MiXCR, applied by TCRdb to the multiplex PCR reads, yields one record per CDR3 protein. The profile shows some 510,000 distinct CDR3 sequences, around 20% of them singletons. Sequenced material: blood. The receptors were gathered from a man aged 18 to 29 with Graves' hyperthyroidism.

This clonotype was seen at least ten times. V and J are TRBV19 and TRBJ1-1; 7 bases agree with TRBD1. This CDR3 contains 14 residues. Germline assignment: CDR1 LNHDA and CDR2 SQIVND (reference sequence). Unmatched junction bases numbered 8, after V lost 5 bases and J lost 5 bases. The CDR3 region is CASSFGQVGTEAFF. The CDR3 bases are TGTGCCAGTAGTTTCGGACAGGTAGGAACTGAAGCTTTCTTT. Complete variable domain (other parts from reference TRBV19 and TRBJ1-1): DGGITQSPKYLFRKEGQNVTLSCEQNLNHDAMYWYRQDPGQGLRLIYYSQIVNDFQKGDIAEGYSVSREKKESFPLTVTSAQKNPTAFYLCASSFGQVGTEAFFGQGTRLTVV.

Only a few counts were recorded for this clonotype. The chain employs TRBV6-2 or TRBV6-3 and TRBJ2-7; D is uncertain. V gave up 7 bases and J gave up 5 bases, with 15 bases separating them. The CDR3 runs to 13 residues. Germline CDR1 and CDR2: MNHEY and SVGEGT. The CDR3 spells CASTKTETDEQYF. Here the CDR3 DNA reads TGTGCCAGCACCAAAACCGAGACGGACGAGCAGTACTTC.

In this sample, this clonotype turned up many times. The chain couples TRBV28 to TRBJ2-7, with unresolved D. V lost 2 bases and J 6 bases, leaving 11 bases between the germline ends. Germline V lookup: CDR1 MDHEN, CDR2 SYDVKM. The CDR3 is 13 residues long. CDR3 bases: TGTGCCAGCAGTTTAACCCCTCGTCCCGAGCAGTACTTC. Translating it yields CASSLTPRPEQYF.

This clonotype was counted many times. The chain has TRBV9 and TRBJ1-1, with TRBD1 matching 9 bases. The V and J ends lost 4 bases and 2 bases, in that order; junction bases with no gene match: 12. Germline CDR1 reads SGDLS; CDR2 reads YYNGEE. The CDR3 consists of 17 residues. The chain's CDR3 is CASSPGTGKVGNTEAFF. CDR3 sequence (DNA): TGTGCCAGCAGCCCGGGGACAGGGAAAGTAGGTAACACTGAAGCTTTCTTT. The complete variable domain, with remaining parts taken from reference TRBV9 and TRBJ1-1, reads DSGVTQTPKHLITATGQRVTLRCSPRSGDLSVYWYQQSLDQGLQFLIQYYNGEERAKGNILERFSAQQFPDLHSELNLSSLELGDSALYFCASSPGTGKVGNTEAFFGQGTRLTVV.

The genes are TRBV19 and TRBJ1-1; D not resolved. The germline gives CDR1 LNHDA, CDR2 SQIVND (reference sequence). Trimming cost V 3 bases and J 1 base, with 6 bases left between them. The CDR3 is made up of 13 amino acids. As DNA, the CDR3 is TGTGCCAGTAGTATGTCAGAGAACACTGAAGCTTTCTTT. It encodes CASSMSENTEAFF.

This clonotype was counted many times. The chain is built from TRBV6-1 and TRBJ2-7; no firm D call. Germline V lookup: CDR1 MNHNS, CDR2 SASEGT. Trimming took 6 bases from V and 6 from J, leaving 15 bases between them. The CDR3 totals 13 residues. In nucleotides, the CDR3 is TGTGCCAGCAGGCTTAAGACTGCCTCCGAGCAGTACTTC. This codes for CASRLKTASEQYF.

This clonotype was recorded a few times. The chain is built from TRBV9 and TRBJ1-2; 10 bases agree with TRBD1. Germline assignment: CDR1 SGDLS and CDR2 YYNGEE. The CDR3 covers 16 residues. V lost 1 base to trimming and J lost 9 bases; unmatched junction nucleotides: 12. This CDR3 is CASSVTTGTGVGSYTF. The CDR3 DNA follows: TGTGCCAGCAGCGTAACCACCGGGACAGGGGTAGGAAGCTACACCTTC.

This clonotype occurred many times. The chain links TRBV6-5 to TRBJ2-2; 7 positions agree with TRBD1. Germline V gives CDR1 MNHEY, CDR2 SVGAGI. J lost 0 bases, V lost 6 bases, and 4 bases had no gene match. This CDR3 comprises 15 residues. Here the CDR3 DNA reads TGTGCCAGCAGCCAGGGGACAGCGAACACCGGGGAGCTGTTTTTT. Residues: CASSQGTANTGELFF.

The sample holds many counts of this clonotype. The V and J genes are TRBV15 and TRBJ1-1, with a weak D call TRBD1 (5 bases). In germline, CDR1 is LNHNV, CDR2 YYDKDF (reference sequence). The CDR3 has 16 amino acids. V was clipped by 0 bases and J by 3 bases, with 14 bases between them. The CDR3 sequence: CATSRDRETVYTEAFF. In DNA form, the CDR3 reads TGTGCCACCAGCAGAGATCGTGAGACAGTATACACTGAAGCTTTCTTT.

The gene calls are TRBV6-1 and TRBJ2-7; TRBD1 matches 9 bases. CDR3 size: 14 residues. J gave up 5 bases and V 6 bases, and 8 bases lay outside the gene matches. CDR1 is MNHNS, CDR2 SASEGT, per germline. In DNA form, the CDR3 reads TGTGCCAGCAGGAGGACAGGGGTGAGCCACGAGCAGTACTTC. Amino acids: CASRRTGVSHEQYF.